This T cell receptor (beta chain) was obtained from a study of blood T cell repertoires in COVID-19. At the level of the study: Acute and convalescent COVID-19 specimens originated in the United States, Italy and Spain. Sample material is recorded as cDNA or gDNA derived from T cells, B-cell-depleted T cells, or PBMCs.

In the source study's methods: Nucleated cell counts were estimated from reference gene primer amplification. The method was immunoSEQ multiplex PCR; TCRdb's version includes in-frame clones alone and lacks a portion of them. V and J calls plus clone size are reproduced from that table; the DNA served to infer D and trimming. The sample has around 190,000 clones, about 89% seen once. The CDR3 contains 13 residues. CDR1 is SGHRS, CDR2 YFSETQ, per germline. Trimming left V 5 bases short and J 3 bases short, with 10 bases between. Sequenced input: peripheral blood. The clonotype originates from a man aged 18 to 35 who had recovered from COVID-19. The genes are TRBV5-1 and TRBJ2-3; maybe TRBD1 (5 bases). The CDR3 bases are TGCGCCAGCAGTGTGAAGGGGACAGATACGCAGTATTTT. Translating it yields CASSVKGTDTQYF.